This T cell receptor beta chain was obtained from a study of response to subunit inactivated influenza vaccine. Study-wide findings and caveats: New T cells are recruited in small numbers by each seasonal influenza vaccination, according to the authors' suggestion.

Germline V gene sequence: CDR1 SGHTA, CDR2 FQGNSA. This CDR3 has 15 amino acids. V was shortened by 5 bases and J by 4 bases, with 16 bases between the two germline ends. This clonotype showed up just a few times. Its antigen remains unknown. In TCRdb, the RT-PCR reads were re-called with MiXCR into one record per CDR3 protein. The table lists 530,000 or so distinct CDR3 sequences, 12% to 15% of them singletons. The J gene is TRBJ2-3, the V gene TRBV7-2; TRBD2 might be the D (5 bases). Source: PBMCs from blood, taken 11 to 12 days after vaccination. This TCR came from a man aged 50 or older who received an inactivated influenza vaccine. The DNA of the CDR3 is TGTGCCAGCAGCCCCAAGGGAGTATCCCCAGATACGCAGTATTTT. It specifies CASSPKGVSPDTQYF. The whole variable domain, filled in from reference TRBV7-2 and TRBJ2-3, reads GAGVSQSPSNKVTEKGKDVELRCDPISGHTALYWYRQSLGQGLEFLIYFQGNSAPDKSGLPSDRFSAERTGGSVSTLTIQRTQQEDSAVYLCASSPKGVSPDTQYFGPGTRLTVL.